Listed below are T cell receptor beta chains from one sample, sequenced in a study of blood T cells in healthy people across ages. TCRdb reprocessed the 5' RACE reads with MiXCR, giving one entry per CDR3 protein. Here the sample spans about 1,400,000 distinct CDR3 sequences, approximately 59% being singletons. Sequencing input: blood. The receptors here all came from a man between 18 and 29 years old in good health. Both conserved end residues are part of each CDR3. The D gene is left open where the match is weak.

CDR3 length,J gene,V gene,D gene,CDR3 protein
16,TRBJ2-7,TRBV11-2,.,CASSLDPHRSTYEQYF
18,TRBJ1-1,TRBV7-2,TRBD1,CASSLVGGVTGEDTEAFF
16,TRBJ2-3,TRBV20-1,TRBD1,CSASRSGQGLADTQYF
19,TRBJ1-1,TRBV3-1,TRBD1,CASSPLSVTGGLRGTEAFF
13,TRBJ2-5,TRBV11-2,.,CASSWGRVETQYF
17,TRBJ1-2,TRBV6-6,.,CASSPSWSPSQDRGYTF
14,TRBJ2-7,TRBV21-1,.,CASSNEREPYEQYF
10,TRBJ1-2,TRBV30,.,CAWSVSNYTF
14,TRBJ2-1,TRBV5-6,TRBD1,CASSLDRGWNEQFF
18,TRBJ1-1,TRBV27,TRBD1,CASSSDPGDRVMNTEAFF
18,TRBJ2-3,TRBV20-1,TRBD2,CSARATPAMAGGSDTQYF